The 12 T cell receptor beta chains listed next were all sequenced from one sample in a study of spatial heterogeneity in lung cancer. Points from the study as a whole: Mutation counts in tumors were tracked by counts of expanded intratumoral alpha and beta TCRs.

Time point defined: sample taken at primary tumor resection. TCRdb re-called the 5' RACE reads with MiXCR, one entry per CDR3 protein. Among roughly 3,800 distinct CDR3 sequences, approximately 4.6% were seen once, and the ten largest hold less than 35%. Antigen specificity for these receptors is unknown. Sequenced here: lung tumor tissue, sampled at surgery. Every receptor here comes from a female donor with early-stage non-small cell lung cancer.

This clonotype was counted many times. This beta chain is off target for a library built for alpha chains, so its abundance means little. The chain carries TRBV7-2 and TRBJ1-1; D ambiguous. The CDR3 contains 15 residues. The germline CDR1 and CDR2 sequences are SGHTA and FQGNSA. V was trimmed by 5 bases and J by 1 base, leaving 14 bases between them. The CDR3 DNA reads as TGTGCCAGCAGCCTTTCCATCACAAAGAACACTGAAGCTTTCTTT. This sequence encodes CASSLSITKNTEAFF.

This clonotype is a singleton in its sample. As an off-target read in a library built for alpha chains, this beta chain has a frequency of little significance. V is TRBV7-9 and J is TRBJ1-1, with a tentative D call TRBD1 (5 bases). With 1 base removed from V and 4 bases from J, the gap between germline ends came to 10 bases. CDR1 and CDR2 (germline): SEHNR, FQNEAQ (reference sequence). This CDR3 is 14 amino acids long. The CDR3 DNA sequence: TGTGCCAGCAGCTTAGTGGCAGGGAGCACTGAAGCTTTCTTT. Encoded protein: CASSLVAGSTEAFF.

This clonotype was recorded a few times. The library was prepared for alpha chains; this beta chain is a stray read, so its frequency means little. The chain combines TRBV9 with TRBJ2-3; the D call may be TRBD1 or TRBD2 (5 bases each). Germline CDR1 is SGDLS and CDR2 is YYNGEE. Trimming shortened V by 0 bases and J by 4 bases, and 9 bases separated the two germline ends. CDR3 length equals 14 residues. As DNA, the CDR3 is TGTGCCAGCAGCGTAGCTGGGACCTCAGATACGCAGTATTTT. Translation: CASSVAGTSDTQYF.

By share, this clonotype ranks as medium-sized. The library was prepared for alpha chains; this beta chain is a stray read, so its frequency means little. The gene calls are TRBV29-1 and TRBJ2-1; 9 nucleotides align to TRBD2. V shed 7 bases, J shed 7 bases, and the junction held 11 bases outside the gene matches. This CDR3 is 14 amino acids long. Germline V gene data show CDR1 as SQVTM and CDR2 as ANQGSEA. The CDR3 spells CSARVASGMNEQFF. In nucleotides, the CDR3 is TGCAGCGCAAGAGTTGCTAGCGGGATGAATGAGCAGTTCTTC.

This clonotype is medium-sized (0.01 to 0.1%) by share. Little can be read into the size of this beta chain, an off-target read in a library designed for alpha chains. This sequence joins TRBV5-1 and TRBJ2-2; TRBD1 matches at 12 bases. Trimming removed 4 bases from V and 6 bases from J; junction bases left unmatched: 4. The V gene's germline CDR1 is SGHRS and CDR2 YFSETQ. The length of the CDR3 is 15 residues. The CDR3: CASSRGTGGAGELFF. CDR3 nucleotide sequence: TGCGCCAGCAGCCGAGGGACAGGGGGCGCCGGGGAGCTGTTTTTT. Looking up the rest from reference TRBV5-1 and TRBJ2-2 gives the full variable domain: KAGVTQTPRYLIKTRGQQVTLSCSPISGHRSVSWYQQTPGQGLQFLFEYFSETQRNKGNFPGRFSGRQFSNSRSEMNVSTLELGDSALYLCASSRGTGGAGELFFGEGSRLTVL.

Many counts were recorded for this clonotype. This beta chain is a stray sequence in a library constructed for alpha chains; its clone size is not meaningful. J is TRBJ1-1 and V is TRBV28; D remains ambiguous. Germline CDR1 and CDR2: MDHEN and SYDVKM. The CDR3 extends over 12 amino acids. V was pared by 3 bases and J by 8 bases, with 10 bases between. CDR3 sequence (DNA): TGTGCCAGCAGTTTGGGTGGAGCGGAAGCTTTCTTT. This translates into CASSLGGAEAFF.

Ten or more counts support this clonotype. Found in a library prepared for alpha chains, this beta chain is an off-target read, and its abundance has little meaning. The CDR3 loop is CASSQDLREKLFF. The CDR3 DNA reads as TGTGCCAGCAGCCAAGACCTAAGAGAAAAACTGTTTTTT. The J gene is TRBJ1-4, the V gene TRBV3-1; D gene unclear. CDR3 length: 13 residues. CDR1 is LGHDT, CDR2 YNNKEL, per germline (reference sequence). Trimming pared 0 bases from V and 8 bases from J, leaving 7 bases between. Combining the CDR3 with reference TRBV3-1 and TRBJ1-4 gives the whole variable domain DTAVSQTPKYLVTQMGNDKSIKCEQNLGHDTMYWYKQDSKKFLKIMFSYNNKELIINETVPNRFSPKSPDKAHLNLHINSLELGDSAVYFCASSQDLREKLFFGSGTQLSVL.

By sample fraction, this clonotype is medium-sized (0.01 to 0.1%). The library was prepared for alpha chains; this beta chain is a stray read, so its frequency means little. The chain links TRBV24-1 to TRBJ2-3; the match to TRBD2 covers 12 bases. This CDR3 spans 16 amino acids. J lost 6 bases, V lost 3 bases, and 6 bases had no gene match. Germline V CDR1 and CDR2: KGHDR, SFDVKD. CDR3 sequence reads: CATSDPLAGGPDTQYF. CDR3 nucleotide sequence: TGTGCCACCAGTGATCCCCTAGCGGGAGGGCCGGATACGCAGTATTTT.

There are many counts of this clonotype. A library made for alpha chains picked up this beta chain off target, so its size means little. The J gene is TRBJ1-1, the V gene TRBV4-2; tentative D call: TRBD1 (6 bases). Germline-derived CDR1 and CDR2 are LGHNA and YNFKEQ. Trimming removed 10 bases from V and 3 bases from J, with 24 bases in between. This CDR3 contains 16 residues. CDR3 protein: CATWGREQGSDTEAFF. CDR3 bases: TGTGCCACCTGGGGTAGGGAACAGGGCAGCGACACTGAAGCTTTCTTT.

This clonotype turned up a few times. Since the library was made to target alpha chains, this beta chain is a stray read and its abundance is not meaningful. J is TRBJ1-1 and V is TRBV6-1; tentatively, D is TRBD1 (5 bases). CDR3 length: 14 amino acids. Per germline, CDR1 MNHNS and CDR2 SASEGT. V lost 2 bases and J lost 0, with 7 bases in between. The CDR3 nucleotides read TGTGCCAGCAGTGAATGGGGGATGAACACTGAAGCTTTCTTT. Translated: CASSEWGMNTEAFF.

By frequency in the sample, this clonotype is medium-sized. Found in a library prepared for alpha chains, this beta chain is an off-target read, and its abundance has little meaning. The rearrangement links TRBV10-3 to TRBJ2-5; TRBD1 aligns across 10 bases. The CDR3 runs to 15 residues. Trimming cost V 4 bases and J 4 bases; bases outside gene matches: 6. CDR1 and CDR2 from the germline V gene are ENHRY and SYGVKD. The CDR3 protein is CAISGSGTGAETQYF. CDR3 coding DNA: TGTGCCATCAGTGGTTCCGGGACAGGGGCAGAGACCCAGTACTTC.

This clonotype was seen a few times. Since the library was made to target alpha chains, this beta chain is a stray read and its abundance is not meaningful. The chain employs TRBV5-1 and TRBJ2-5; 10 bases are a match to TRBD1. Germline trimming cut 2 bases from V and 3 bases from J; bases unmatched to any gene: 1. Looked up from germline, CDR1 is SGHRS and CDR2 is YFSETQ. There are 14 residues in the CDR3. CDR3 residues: CASSLGQGEETQYF. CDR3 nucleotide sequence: TGCGCCAGCAGCTTAGGACAGGGGGAAGAGACCCAGTACTTC.